By its share, the clone carrying this TCR beta chain is medium-sized. Its specificity is unknown. V lost 3 bases and J lost 7, with 15 bases in between. Germline loops: CDR1 KGHSH, CDR2 LQKENI. The CDR3 spans 15 residues. TCRdb re-called the 5' RACE reads through MiXCR, storing one row per CDR3 protein. The data contain around 6,700 distinct CDR3 sequences, less than 75% of them seen just once; the ten biggest clones take up around 2.3%. This entry belongs to a study of T-cell memory formation after mild COVID-19. The overall study: For the most part, TCR clusters were specific to one donor. Findings of the study overall: Contracting clones localized mainly to CM and EM when CD4+ and mainly to EMRA when CD8+. A second wave of clones peaked on day 37, and their SARS-CoV-2 specificity went unconfirmed. Day 15 to 85 contractors were CD4/CD8 balanced; later expanders leaned CD4+.

The TCR was taken from an adult who had mild COVID-19 (a few samples of this study predate the infection). Cell type and time point are not known. Material for sequencing was PBMCs or a T cell subset sorted from them (not recorded which). This rearrangement joins TRBV18 to TRBJ1-4, with D possibly being TRBD1 (5 bases). CDR3 coding DNA: TGTGCCAGCTCACCCCAGGGCTCGTTCGGTGAAAAACTGTTTTTT. It codes for CASSPQGSFGEKLFF.